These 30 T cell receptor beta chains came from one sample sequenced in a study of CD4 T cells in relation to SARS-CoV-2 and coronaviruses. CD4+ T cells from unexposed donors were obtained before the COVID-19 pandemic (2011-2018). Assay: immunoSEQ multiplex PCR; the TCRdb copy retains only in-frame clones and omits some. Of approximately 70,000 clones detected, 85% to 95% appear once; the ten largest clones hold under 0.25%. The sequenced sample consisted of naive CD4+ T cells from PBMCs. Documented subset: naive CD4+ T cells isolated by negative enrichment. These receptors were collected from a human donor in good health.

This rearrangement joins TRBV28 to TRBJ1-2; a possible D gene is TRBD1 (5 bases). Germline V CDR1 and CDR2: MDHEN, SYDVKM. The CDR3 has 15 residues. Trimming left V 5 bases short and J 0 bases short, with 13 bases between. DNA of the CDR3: TGTGCCAGCAGTCCCGGGACGGACTCTAACTATGGCTACACCTTC. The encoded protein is CASSPGTDSNYGYTF.

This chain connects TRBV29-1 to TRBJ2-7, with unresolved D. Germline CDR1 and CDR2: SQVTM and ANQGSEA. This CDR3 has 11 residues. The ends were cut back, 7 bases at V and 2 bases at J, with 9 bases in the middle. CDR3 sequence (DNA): TGCAGCGCCCGAACAACCTACGAGCAGTACTTC. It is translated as CSARTTYEQYF.

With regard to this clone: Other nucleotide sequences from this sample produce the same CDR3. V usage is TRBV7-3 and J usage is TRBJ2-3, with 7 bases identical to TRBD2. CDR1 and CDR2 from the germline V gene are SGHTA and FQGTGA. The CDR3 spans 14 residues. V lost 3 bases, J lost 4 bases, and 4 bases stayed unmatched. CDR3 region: CASSLGGGADTQYF. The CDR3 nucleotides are TGTGCCAGCAGCTTGGGCGGGGGAGCAGATACGCAGTATTTT.

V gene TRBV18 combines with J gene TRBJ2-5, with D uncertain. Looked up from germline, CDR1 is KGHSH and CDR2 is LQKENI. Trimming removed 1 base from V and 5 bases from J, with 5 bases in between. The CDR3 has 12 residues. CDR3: CASSPLVETQYF. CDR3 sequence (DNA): TGTGCCAGCTCACCACTAGTTGAGACCCAGTACTTC. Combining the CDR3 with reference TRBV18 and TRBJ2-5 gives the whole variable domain NAGVMQNPRHLVRRRGQEARLRCSPMKGHSHVYWYRQLPEEGLKFMVYLQKENIIDESGMPKERFSAEFPKEGPSILRIQQVVRGDSAAYFCASSPLVETQYFGPGTRLLVL.

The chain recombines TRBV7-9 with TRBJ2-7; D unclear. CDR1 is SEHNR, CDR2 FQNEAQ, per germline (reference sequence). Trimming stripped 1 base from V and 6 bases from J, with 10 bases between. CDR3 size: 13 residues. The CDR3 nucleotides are TGTGCCAGCAGCTTAGTCTTGGGTAGCGAGCAGTACTTC. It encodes CASSLVLGSEQYF. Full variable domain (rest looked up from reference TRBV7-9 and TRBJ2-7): DTGVSQNPRHKITKRGQNVTFRCDPISEHNRLYWYRQTLGQGPEFLTYFQNEAQLEKSRLLSDRFSAERPKGSFSTLEIQRTEQGDSAMYLCASSLVLGSEQYFGPGTRLTVT.

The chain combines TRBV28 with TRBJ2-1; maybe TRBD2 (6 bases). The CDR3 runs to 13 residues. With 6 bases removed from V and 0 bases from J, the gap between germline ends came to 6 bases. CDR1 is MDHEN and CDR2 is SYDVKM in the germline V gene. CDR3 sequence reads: CASSGSSYNEQFF. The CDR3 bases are TGTGCCAGCAGCGGGAGCTCCTACAATGAGCAGTTCTTC. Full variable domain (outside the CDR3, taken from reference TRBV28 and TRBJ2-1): DVKVTQSSRYLVKRTGEKVFLECVQDMDHENMFWYRQDPGLGLRLIYFSYDVKMKEKGDIPEGYSVSREKKERFSLILESASTNQTSMYLCASSGSSYNEQFFGPGTRLTVL.

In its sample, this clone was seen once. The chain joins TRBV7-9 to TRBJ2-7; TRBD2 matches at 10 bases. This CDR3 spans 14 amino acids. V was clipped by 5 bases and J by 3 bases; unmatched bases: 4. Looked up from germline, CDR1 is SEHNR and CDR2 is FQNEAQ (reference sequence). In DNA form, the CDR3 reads TGTGCCAGCAGCGGTAGCGGGAGGATCTACGAGCAGTACTTC. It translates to CASSGSGRIYEQYF. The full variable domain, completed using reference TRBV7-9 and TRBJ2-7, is DTGVSQNPRHKITKRGQNVTFRCDPISEHNRLYWYRQTLGQGPEFLTYFQNEAQLEKSRLLSDRFSAERPKGSFSTLEIQRTEQGDSAMYLCASSGSGRIYEQYFGPGTRLTVT.

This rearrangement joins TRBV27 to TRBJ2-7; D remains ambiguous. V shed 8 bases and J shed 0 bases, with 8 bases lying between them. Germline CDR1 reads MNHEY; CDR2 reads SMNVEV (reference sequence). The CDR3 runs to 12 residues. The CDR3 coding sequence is TGTGCCAGCGCCCGGTACTCCTACGAGCAGTACTTC. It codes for CASARYSYEQYF.

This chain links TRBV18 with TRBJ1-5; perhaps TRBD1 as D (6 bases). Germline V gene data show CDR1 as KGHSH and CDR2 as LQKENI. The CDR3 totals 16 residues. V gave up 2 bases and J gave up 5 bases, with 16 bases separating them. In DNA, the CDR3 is TGTGCCAGCTCACCAGGCATTCCGGGGGCGTATCAGCCCCAGCATTTT. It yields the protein CASSPGIPGAYQPQHF. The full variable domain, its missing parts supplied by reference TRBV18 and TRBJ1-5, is NAGVMQNPRHLVRRRGQEARLRCSPMKGHSHVYWYRQLPEEGLKFMVYLQKENIIDESGMPKERFSAEFPKEGPSILRIQQVVRGDSAAYFCASSPGIPGAYQPQHFGDGTRLSIL.

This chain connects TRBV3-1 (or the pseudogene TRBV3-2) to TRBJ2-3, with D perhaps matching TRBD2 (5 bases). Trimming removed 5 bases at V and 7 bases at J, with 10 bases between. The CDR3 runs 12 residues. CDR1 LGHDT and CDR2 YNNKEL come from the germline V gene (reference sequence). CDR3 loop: CASSEGGYTQYF. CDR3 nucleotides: TGTGCCAGCAGCGAAGGCGGGTATACGCAGTATTTT.

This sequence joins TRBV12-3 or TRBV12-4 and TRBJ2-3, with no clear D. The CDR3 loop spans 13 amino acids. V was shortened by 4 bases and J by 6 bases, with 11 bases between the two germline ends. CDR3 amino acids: CASSSQTGDTQYF. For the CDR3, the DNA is TGTGCCAGCAGTTCCCAGACTGGGGATACGCAGTATTTT.

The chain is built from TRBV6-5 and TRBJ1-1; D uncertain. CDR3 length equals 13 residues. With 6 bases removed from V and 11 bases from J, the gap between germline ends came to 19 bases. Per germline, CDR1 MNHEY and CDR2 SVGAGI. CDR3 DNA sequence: TGTGCCAGCAGCGACCCGGGTCCCCTACGGGCTTTCTTT. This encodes CASSDPGPLRAFF.

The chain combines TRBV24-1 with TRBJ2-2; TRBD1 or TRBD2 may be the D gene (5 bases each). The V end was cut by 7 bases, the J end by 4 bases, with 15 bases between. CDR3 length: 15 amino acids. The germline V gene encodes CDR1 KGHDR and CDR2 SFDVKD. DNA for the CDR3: TGTGCCACCAGCGGGGCAGGGTCGGGCACCGGGGAGCTGTTTTTT. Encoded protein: CATSGAGSGTGELFF.

CDR3 protein: CASSYGIGAGGSYEQYF. In nucleotides, the CDR3 is TGTGCCAGCAGTTACGGGATCGGGGCAGGGGGGTCCTACGAGCAGTACTTC. The rearrangement links TRBV6-2 or TRBV6-3 to TRBJ2-7, with D possibly being TRBD1 (7 bases). The germline V and J ends were trimmed by 2 bases and 1 base, with 18 bases remaining between them. The CDR3 extends over 17 amino acids. Germline CDR1 MNHEY, CDR2 SVGEGT.

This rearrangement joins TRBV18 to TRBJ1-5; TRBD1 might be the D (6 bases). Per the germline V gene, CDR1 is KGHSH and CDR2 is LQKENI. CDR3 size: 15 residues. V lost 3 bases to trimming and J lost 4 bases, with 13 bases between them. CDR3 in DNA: TGTGCCAGCTCACCTTCCACAGGGACGAATCAGCCCCAGCATTTT. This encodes CASSPSTGTNQPQHF.

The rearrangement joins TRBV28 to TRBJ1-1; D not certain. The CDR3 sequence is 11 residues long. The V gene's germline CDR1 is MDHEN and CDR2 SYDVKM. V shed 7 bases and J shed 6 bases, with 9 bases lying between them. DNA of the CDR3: TGTGCCAGCATGATGTCGGCTGAAGCTTTCTTT. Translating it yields CASMMSAEAFF. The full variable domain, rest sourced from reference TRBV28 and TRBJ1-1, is DVKVTQSSRYLVKRTGEKVFLECVQDMDHENMFWYRQDPGLGLRLIYFSYDVKMKEKGDIPEGYSVSREKKERFSLILESASTNQTSMYLCASMMSAEAFFGQGTRLTVV.

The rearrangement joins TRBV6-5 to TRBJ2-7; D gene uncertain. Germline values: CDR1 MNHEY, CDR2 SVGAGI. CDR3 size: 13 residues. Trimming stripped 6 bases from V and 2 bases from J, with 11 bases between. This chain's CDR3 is CASRISTAYEQYF. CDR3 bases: TGTGCCAGCAGGATTAGCACCGCCTACGAGCAGTACTTC.

The CDR3 protein is CASSPGQGAGYGYTF. The CDR3 coding sequence is TGCGCCAGCAGCCCCGGACAGGGTGCCGGCTATGGCTACACCTTC. V and J are TRBV5-1 and TRBJ1-2; 8 bases are a match to TRBD1. CDR1 is SGHRS and CDR2 is YFSETQ in the germline V gene. This CDR3 comprises 15 residues. V lost 4 bases and J lost 4; bases outside the gene matches: 9.

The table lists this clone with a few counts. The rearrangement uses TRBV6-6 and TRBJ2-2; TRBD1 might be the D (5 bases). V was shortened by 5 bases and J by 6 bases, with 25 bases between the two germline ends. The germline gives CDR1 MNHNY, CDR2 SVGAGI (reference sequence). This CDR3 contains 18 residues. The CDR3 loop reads CASSPPNLRVGRAGELFF. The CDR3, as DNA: TGTGCCAGCAGTCCGCCCAACCTCAGGGTAGGACGCGCCGGGGAGCTGTTTTTT.

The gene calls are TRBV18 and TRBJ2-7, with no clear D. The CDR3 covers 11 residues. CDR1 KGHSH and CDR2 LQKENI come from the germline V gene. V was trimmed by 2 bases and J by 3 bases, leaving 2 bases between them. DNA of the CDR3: TGTGCCAGCTCACCAGGCTACGAGCAGTACTTC. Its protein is CASSPGYEQYF. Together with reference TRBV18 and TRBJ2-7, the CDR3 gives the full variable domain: NAGVMQNPRHLVRRRGQEARLRCSPMKGHSHVYWYRQLPEEGLKFMVYLQKENIIDESGMPKERFSAEFPKEGPSILRIQQVVRGDSAAYFCASSPGYEQYFGPGTRLTVT.

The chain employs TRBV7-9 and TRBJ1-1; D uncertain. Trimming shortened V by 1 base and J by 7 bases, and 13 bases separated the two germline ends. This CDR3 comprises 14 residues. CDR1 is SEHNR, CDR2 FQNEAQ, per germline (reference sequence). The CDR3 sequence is CASSLGGPSHEAFF. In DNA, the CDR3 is TGTGCCAGCAGCTTAGGAGGGCCCAGCCATGAAGCTTTCTTT.

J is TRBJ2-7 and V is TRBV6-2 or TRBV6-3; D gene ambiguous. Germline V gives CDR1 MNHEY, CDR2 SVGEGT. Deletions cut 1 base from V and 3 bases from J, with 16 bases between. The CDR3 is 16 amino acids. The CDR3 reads CASSYLRSLPGYEQYF. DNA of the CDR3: TGTGCCAGCAGTTACTTGAGGTCTCTACCTGGCTACGAGCAGTACTTC.

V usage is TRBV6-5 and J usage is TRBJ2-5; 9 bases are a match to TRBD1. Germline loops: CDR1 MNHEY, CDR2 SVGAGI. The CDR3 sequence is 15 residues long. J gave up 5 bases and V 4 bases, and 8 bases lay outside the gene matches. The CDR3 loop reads CASSSGDREVETQYF. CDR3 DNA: TGTGCCAGCAGTTCGGGGGACAGGGAGGTGGAGACCCAGTACTTC.

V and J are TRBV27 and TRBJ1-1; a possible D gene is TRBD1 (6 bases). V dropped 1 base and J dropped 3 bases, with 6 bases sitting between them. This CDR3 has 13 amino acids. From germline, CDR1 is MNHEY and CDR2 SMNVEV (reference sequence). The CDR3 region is CASSLYRDTEAFF. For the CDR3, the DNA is TGTGCCAGCAGTTTATACAGGGACACTGAAGCTTTCTTT.

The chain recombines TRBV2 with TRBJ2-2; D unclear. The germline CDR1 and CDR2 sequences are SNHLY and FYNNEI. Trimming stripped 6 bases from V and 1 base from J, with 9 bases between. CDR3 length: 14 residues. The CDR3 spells CASRLTRNTGELFF. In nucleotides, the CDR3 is TGTGCCAGCAGGCTTACACGGAACACCGGGGAGCTGTTTTTT. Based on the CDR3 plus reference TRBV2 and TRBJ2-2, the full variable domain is EPEVTQTPSHQVTQMGQEVILRCVPISNHLYFYWYRQILGQKVEFLVSFYNNEISEKSEIFDDQFSVERPDGSNFTLKIRSTKLEDSAMYFCASRLTRNTGELFFGEGSRLTVL.

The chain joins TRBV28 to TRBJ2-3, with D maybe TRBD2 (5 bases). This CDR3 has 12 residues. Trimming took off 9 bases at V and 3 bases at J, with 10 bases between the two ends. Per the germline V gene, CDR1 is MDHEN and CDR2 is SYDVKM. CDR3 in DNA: TGTGCCAGTCAGGACTTGACAGATACGCAGTATTTT. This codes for CASQDLTDTQYF.

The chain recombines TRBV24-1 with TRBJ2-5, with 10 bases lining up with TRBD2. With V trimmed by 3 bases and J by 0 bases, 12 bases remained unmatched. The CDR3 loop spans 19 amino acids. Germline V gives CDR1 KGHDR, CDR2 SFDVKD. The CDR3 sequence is CATSDARGLAGADQETQYF. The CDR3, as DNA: TGTGCCACCAGTGATGCCCGCGGTCTAGCGGGGGCCGACCAAGAGACCCAGTACTTC.

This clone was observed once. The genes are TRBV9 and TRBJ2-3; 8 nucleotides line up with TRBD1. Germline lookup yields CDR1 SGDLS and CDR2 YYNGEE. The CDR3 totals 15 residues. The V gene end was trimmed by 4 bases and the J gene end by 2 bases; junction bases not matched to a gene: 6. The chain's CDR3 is CASSYRGVNTDTQYF. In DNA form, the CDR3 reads TGTGCCAGCAGCTACAGGGGGGTCAACACAGATACGCAGTATTTT.

CDR3 residues: CSASYRQPPDPTTF. CDR3 DNA: TGCAGTGCTAGTTATCGACAGCCCCCAGATCCCACTACCTTC. The chain has TRBV20-1 and TRBJ1-2, with D possibly TRBD1 on 5 matching bases. Germline lookup yields CDR1 DFQATT and CDR2 SNEGSKA (reference sequence). The CDR3 has 14 amino acids. V dropped 3 bases and J dropped 14 bases, with 25 bases sitting between them.

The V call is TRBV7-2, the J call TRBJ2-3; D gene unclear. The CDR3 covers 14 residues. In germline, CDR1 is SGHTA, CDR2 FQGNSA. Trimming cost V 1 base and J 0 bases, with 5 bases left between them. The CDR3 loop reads CASSLEGSTDTQYF. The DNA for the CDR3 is TGTGCCAGCAGCTTAGAGGGTAGCACAGATACGCAGTATTTT.